The rows below give T cell receptor beta chains drawn from one sample of a study of T cell repertoires in cytomegalovirus infection. MiXCR, applied by TCRdb to the reads, yields one record per CDR3 protein. The data show about 310,000 distinct CDR3 sequences, with roughly a tenth seen just once and approximately 2.3% held by the top ten. Specimen: PBMCs. Receptors were obtained from a human donor in good health (CMV status not recorded). Some clones in this sample may be carry-over from other donors' samples. The CDR3 runs from the conserved cysteine through the conserved F or W. Each record gives: J gene, V gene, clone size, D gene, CDR3 protein. D genes are given only for firm matches. Expanded clones are given a class, and other clones once, few, many or no size at all.

J: TRBJ2-3; V: TRBV10-3; size: many; D: -; CDR3: CAISGEADTQYF
J: TRBJ1-2; V: TRBV7-9; size: -; D: TRBD1; CDR3: CASSQVGQVNYGYTF
J: TRBJ2-1; V: TRBV11-1; size: many; D: -; CDR3: CASSDRRHRVTYNEQFF
J: TRBJ2-3; V: TRBV11-2; size: many; D: -; CDR3: CASSLGAAQYF
J: TRBJ2-3; V: TRBV28; size: many; D: -; CDR3: CASSQGGGTDTQYF
J: TRBJ2-3; V: TRBV2; size: many; D: -; CDR3: CASSANSIGGTDTQYF
J: TRBJ2-3; V: TRBV6-5; size: many; D: -; CDR3: CASSYGADTDTQYF
J: TRBJ2-7; V: TRBV9; size: few; D: -; CDR3: CASSVEQGTYEQYF
J: TRBJ2-1; V: TRBV20-1; size: many; D: -; CDR3: CSAPDSVVNEQFF
J: TRBJ2-1; V: TRBV28; size: many; D: TRBD1; CDR3: CASSLEGGERDEQFF
J: TRBJ2-5; V: TRBV7-2; size: many; D: -; CDR3: CASSLRLLGETQYF
J: TRBJ2-1; V: TRBV28; size: many; D: -; CDR3: CASQGPPPVDEQFF
J: TRBJ1-3; V: TRBV7-9; size: many; D: -; CDR3: CASSLALAWGALGSNTIYF
J: TRBJ1-6; V: TRBV5-1; size: -; D: -; CDR3: CASSLEEGLANSPLHF
J: TRBJ2-5; V: TRBV7-9; size: many; D: TRBD1; CDR3: CASSPERRDRAQETQYF
J: TRBJ1-1; V: TRBV7-3; size: many; D: -; CDR3: CASSLRGEGTEAFF
J: TRBJ1-2; V: TRBV7-2; size: many; D: -; CDR3: CASSPKWPGNYGYTF
J: TRBJ1-2; V: TRBV25-1; size: many; D: -; CDR3: CASSDLDRDYGYTF
J: TRBJ1-1; V: TRBV7-8; size: many; D: TRBD1; CDR3: CASSRDRAGNTEAFF
J: TRBJ1-5; V: TRBV28; size: -; D: TRBD1; CDR3: CASTPGQGIFNQPQHF
J: TRBJ2-3; V: TRBV4-2; size: many; D: -; CDR3: CASSQDWEYSDTQYF
J: TRBJ2-7; V: TRBV6-5; size: many; D: -; CDR3: CASKDSAYEQYF
J: TRBJ2-7; V: TRBV2; size: many; D: -; CDR3: CASSGTAQYF
J: TRBJ2-7; V: TRBV5-4; size: -; D: -; CDR3: CASSLGSASAAYEQYF
J: TRBJ2-4; V: TRBV28; size: many; D: TRBD1; CDR3: CASSPTDRVNIQYF
J: TRBJ2-5; V: TRBV7-9; size: many; D: TRBD1; CDR3: CASSKTKLRDRGETQYF
J: TRBJ2-2; V: TRBV28; size: many; D: TRBD1; CDR3: CASSSGGQGRELFF
J: TRBJ2-5; V: TRBV20-1; size: many; D: TRBD2; CDR3: CSARGLAGVETQYF
J: TRBJ2-7; V: TRBV6-5; size: many; D: -; CDR3: CASIFYEQYF
J: TRBJ2-7; V: TRBV7-8; size: many; D: TRBD1; CDR3: CASSLAGQVRSMQYF
J: TRBJ2-5; V: TRBV7-9; size: many; D: TRBD2; CDR3: CASSLGTTSGYQETQYF
J: TRBJ2-2; V: TRBV7-9; size: many; D: -; CDR3: CASGGAGQINTGELFF
J: TRBJ2-1; V: TRBV5-4; size: many; D: TRBD2; CDR3: CASSPYSGGAPNEQFF
J: TRBJ1-1; V: TRBV6-2/TRBV6-3; size: few; D: TRBD1; CDR3: CASSYEGAGAEAFF
J: TRBJ2-5; V: TRBV6-2/TRBV6-3; size: many; D: TRBD1; CDR3: CASSLWGTGVGKKETQYF
J: TRBJ1-1; V: TRBV7-9; size: few; D: TRBD1; CDR3: CASRSRDRGAFTEAFF
J: TRBJ2-1; V: TRBV5-1; size: many; D: -; CDR3: CASSLDTFEQFF
J: TRBJ2-2; V: TRBV7-7; size: -; D: -; CDR3: CASSLIVGQGNTGELFF
J: TRBJ2-7; V: TRBV6-5; size: -; D: -; CDR3: CASSYAYEQYF
J: TRBJ2-3; V: TRBV5-1; size: many; D: TRBD2; CDR3: CASSLGAGGADTQYF
J: TRBJ1-4; V: TRBV20-1; size: many; D: TRBD1; CDR3: CSSPQGASEKLFF
J: TRBJ1-1; V: TRBV10-3; size: many; D: -; CDR3: CAISEGAEAFF
J: TRBJ2-1; V: TRBV9; size: -; D: -; CDR3: CASSVDSTRFNWQFF
J: TRBJ2-1; V: TRBV5-1; size: many; D: TRBD2; CDR3: CASSLATAGGNYNEQFF
J: TRBJ2-7; V: TRBV6-1; size: many; D: TRBD1; CDR3: CASHWTGQDYEQYF
J: TRBJ2-2; V: TRBV28; size: -; D: TRBD1; CDR3: CASSPEGQGNTGELFF
J: TRBJ1-1; V: TRBV7-9; size: many; D: -; CDR3: CASSLVGWNAFF
J: TRBJ2-1; V: TRBV5-5; size: many; D: -; CDR3: CASSWSNEQFF
J: TRBJ1-6; V: TRBV5-1; size: many; D: -; CDR3: CASSLGGSSYNSPLHF
J: TRBJ2-3; V: TRBV28; size: few; D: TRBD2; CDR3: CASSSHGTSGVDTQYF
J: TRBJ2-3; V: TRBV5-1; size: -; D: TRBD2; CDR3: CASSLGSRGADTQYF
J: TRBJ1-4; V: TRBV14; size: many; D: -; CDR3: CASSQDRVKLFF
J: TRBJ1-1; V: TRBV6-5; size: few; D: -; CDR3: CASSYSIQATNTEAFF
J: TRBJ1-1; V: TRBV28; size: -; D: TRBD1; CDR3: CASGLGTGVNTEAFF
J: TRBJ1-6; V: TRBV7-8; size: many; D: -; CDR3: CASSSPQGSNSPLHF
J: TRBJ2-7; V: TRBV29-1; size: -; D: -; CDR3: CSVVGHPSYEQYF
J: TRBJ2-6; V: TRBV19; size: many; D: -; CDR3: CASSISLPSGANVLTF
J: TRBJ2-2; V: TRBV11-2; size: many; D: -; CDR3: CASSLADILRTGELFF